The 15 T cell receptor beta chains below were found in one sample sequenced in a study of blood T cell repertoires in COVID-19. This table comes from immunoSEQ multiplex PCR, and its TCRdb copy is limited to in-frame clones, with some not included. The sample shows about 380,000 clones, 85% of them seen only once. Sequenced sample: peripheral blood. Source of these receptors: a woman under 30 with acute or convalescent COVID-19.

The V and J genes are TRBV6-1 and TRBJ1-6, with D unclear. CDR1 is MNHNS and CDR2 is SASEGT in the germline V gene. The CDR3 extends over 12 amino acids. With 8 bases removed from V and 8 bases from J, the gap between germline ends came to 10 bases. CDR3 loop: CASSPPDSPLHF. CDR3 bases: TGTGCCAGCTCGCCCCCAGATTCACCCCTCCACTTT.

The rearrangement uses TRBV5-1 and TRBJ1-1; D unresolved. The CDR3 spans 14 residues. The V end lost 7 bases, the J end lost 1 base, and 14 bases lay between the germline ends. Looked up from germline, CDR1 is SGHRS and CDR2 is YFSETQ. The CDR3 DNA is TGCGCCAGCTCAAACCGGGGAGGGAACACTGAAGCTTTCTTT. This encodes CASSNRGGNTEAFF.

The V gene is TRBV9, the J gene TRBJ2-1, with TRBD1 identical over 7 bases. Trimming at V came to 0 bases and at J to 8 bases, leaving 11 bases not matched to a gene. Germline CDR1 and CDR2: SGDLS and YYNGEE. The CDR3 extends over 16 amino acids. CDR3 nucleotide sequence: TGTGCCAGCAGCGTAGCTGGGCTAGGGGGCAGGGATGAGCAGTTCTTC. Translated, it gives CASSVAGLGGRDEQFF.

This clone occurred once. The chain recombines TRBV29-1 with TRBJ2-1, with 9 bases identical to TRBD2. The V and J ends lost 0 bases and 4 bases, in that order; junction bases with no gene match: 7. From germline, CDR1 is SQVTM and CDR2 ANQGSEA. This CDR3 contains 16 residues. The chain's CDR3 is CSVEDAQREAYNEQFF. CDR3 nucleotides: TGCAGCGTTGAAGATGCCCAGCGGGAGGCTTACAATGAGCAGTTCTTC.

This sequence joins TRBV6-6 and TRBJ1-1, with 11 bases matching TRBD1. From germline, CDR1 is MNHNY and CDR2 SVGAGI (reference sequence). This CDR3 is built from 16 residues. V was pared by 6 bases and J by 4 bases, with 10 bases of the junction left unmatched. The CDR3 loop is CASSTSGTGGSTEAFF. For the CDR3, the DNA is TGTGCCAGCAGCACCTCCGGGACAGGGGGGTCCACTGAAGCTTTCTTT.

The chain combines TRBV19 with TRBJ1-1; 8 nucleotides match TRBD1. Trimming at V came to 4 bases and at J to 3 bases, leaving 7 bases not matched to a gene. The germline V gene has CDR1 LNHDA and CDR2 SQIVND (reference sequence). The CDR3 has 15 residues. This CDR3 is CASSTLQGGYTEAFF. CDR3 DNA sequence: TGTGCCAGTAGTACCTTACAGGGGGGGTACACTGAAGCTTTCTTT.

This chain uses TRBV12-3 or TRBV12-4 with TRBJ1-2; D is ambiguous. The CDR3 runs to 13 residues. Trimming cost V 6 bases and J 0 bases, with 8 bases left between them. The CDR3: CASSPGANYGYTF. The CDR3 nucleotides are TGTGCCAGCAGCCCCGGGGCTAACTATGGCTACACCTTC.

The genes are TRBV7-2 and TRBJ2-3, with 8 positions matching TRBD2. CDR3 length: 15 residues. After removal of 3 bases from V and 4 bases from J, the junction contained 6 bases not matched to a gene. The germline V gene encodes CDR1 SGHTA and CDR2 FQGNSA. In DNA, the CDR3 is TGTGCCAGCAGCTTCGCGGGACTAGGTTCAGATACGCAGTATTTT. Protein sequence: CASSFAGLGSDTQYF.

Details on this clone: Other nucleotide sequences from this sample produce the same CDR3. The genes are TRBV6-4 and TRBJ2-1; 13 bases line up with TRBD2. Germline assignment: CDR1 MRHNA and CDR2 SNTAGT. Germline trimming cut 6 bases from V and 5 bases from J; bases unmatched to any gene: 4. The CDR3 loop spans 15 amino acids. The CDR3 bases are TGTGCCAGCAGCCCCGGGACTAGCGGGGACAATGAGCAGTTCTTC. Amino acid sequence: CASSPGTSGDNEQFF.

This clone was observed a few times. Other DNA sequences in this specimen translate into the identical CDR3. The chain employs TRBV12-3 or TRBV12-4 and TRBJ1-1; tentative D call: TRBD1 (6 bases). The CDR3 is 13 amino acids. Trimming pared 6 bases from V and 2 bases from J, leaving 10 bases between. CDR3 residues: CASSLGQNTEAFF. The CDR3 DNA reads as TGTGCCAGCAGCTTGGGACAAAACACTGAAGCTTTCTTT.

This clone was seen a few times. V gene TRBV3-1 (or the pseudogene TRBV3-2) combines with J gene TRBJ1-6, with 10 positions matching TRBD1. CDR1 and CDR2 from the germline V gene are LGHDT and YNNKEL (reference sequence). The trim removed 2 bases at V and 6 bases at J, leaving 16 bases unmatched. The CDR3 has 20 amino acids. The CDR3 loop is CASSQPPRVGTGASNSPLHF. CDR3 nucleotide sequence: TGTGCCAGCAGCCAACCGCCCCGAGTCGGGACAGGGGCAAGTAATTCACCCCTCCACTTT.

This sequence joins TRBV5-1 and TRBJ1-2; no firm D call. Germline V gene data show CDR1 as SGHRS and CDR2 as YFSETQ. Trimming pared 5 bases from V and 2 bases from J, leaving 7 bases between. The CDR3 loop spans 12 amino acids. For the CDR3, the DNA is TGCGCCAGCAGAGACACCAACTATGGCTACACCTTC. Its translation: CASRDTNYGYTF.

The gene calls are TRBV6-5 and TRBJ1-1, with D unclear. This CDR3 has 16 amino acids. V lost 0 bases and J lost 0, with 11 bases in between. Germline V gives CDR1 MNHEY, CDR2 SVGAGI. This CDR3 reads CASSYSLRLMNTEAFF. As DNA, the CDR3 is TGTGCCAGCAGTTACTCCCTGCGACTCATGAACACTGAAGCTTTCTTT.

This clone was counted a few times. V usage is TRBV13 and J usage is TRBJ1-4; D possibly corresponds to TRBD1 (6 bases). This CDR3 is 14 amino acids long. Deletions cut 5 bases from V and 8 bases from J, with 15 bases between. The V gene's germline CDR1 is PRHDT and CDR2 FYEKMQ (reference sequence). In DNA form, the CDR3 reads TGTGCCAGCAGCCCCATGGGACAAGAGGAAAAACTGTTTTTT. Translated: CASSPMGQEEKLFF.

V usage is TRBV6-5 and J usage is TRBJ2-1; D is undetermined. Trimming left V 5 bases short and J 7 bases short, with 12 bases between. This CDR3 region has 13 residues. The germline gives CDR1 MNHEY, CDR2 SVGAGI. In nucleotides, the CDR3 is TGTGCCAGCAGTCCCATAGGCAGGAATGAGCAGTTCTTC. Translating gives CASSPIGRNEQFF.